The 8 T cell receptor beta chains reported below all come from one sample, sequenced in a study of cytomegalovirus exposure and HLA in healthy donors. The primer mix had 60 Vbeta and 13 Jbeta primers. The table came from immunoSEQ multiplex PCR; TCRdb's copy has only in-frame clones and leaves some out. This sample has around 120,000 clones; roughly 84% occur once, and the top ten carry roughly 1.2%. Sequenced material: PBMCs. These receptors all stem from a girl under 10 years old in good health and CMV-seronegative.

This clone came up once. This chain uses TRBV6-5 with TRBJ2-7, with D possibly being TRBD1 (5 bases). Germline-derived CDR1 and CDR2 are MNHEY and SVGAGI. This CDR3 is built from 13 residues. V lost 2 bases, J lost 6 bases, and 11 bases lay in between. As DNA, the CDR3 is TGTGCCAGCAGTTACACAGGTACAGGCGAGCAGTACTTC. This codes for CASSYTGTGEQYF.

V gene TRBV27 combines with J gene TRBJ2-2, with D possibly matching TRBD1 (6 bases). Trimming took 6 bases from V and 0 from J, leaving 11 bases between them. CDR3 length equals 15 residues. Germline V gene data show CDR1 as MNHEY and CDR2 as SMNVEV (reference sequence). CDR3 coding DNA: TGTGCCAGCAGGACGGGACAATCGAACACCGGGGAGCTGTTTTTT. The encoded protein is CASRTGQSNTGELFF.

The CDR3 loop is CASSLGVSGANVLTF. CDR3 nucleotide sequence: TGCGCCAGCAGCTTGGGAGTTTCTGGGGCCAACGTCCTGACTTTC. The V and J genes are TRBV5-1 and TRBJ2-6; D unclear. Germline lookup yields CDR1 SGHRS and CDR2 YFSETQ. The CDR3 loop spans 15 amino acids. V was shortened by 0 bases and J by 1 base, with 5 bases between the two germline ends.

The chain has TRBV10-1 and TRBJ1-1; D gene uncertain. The germline V gene has CDR1 WNHNN and CDR2 SYGVQD (reference sequence). This CDR3 contains 13 residues. Trimming removed 7 bases from V and 0 bases from J, with 9 bases in between. CDR3 loop: CASKEGVNTEAFF. CDR3 nucleotides: TGCGCCAGCAAAGAGGGAGTGAACACTGAAGCTTTCTTT.

The chain has TRBV5-6 and TRBJ2-5, with TRBD2 identical over 10 bases. V gave up 5 bases and J gave up 5 bases; unmatched junction bases: 6. There are 14 residues in the CDR3. Per germline, CDR1 SGHDT and CDR2 YYEEEE. The CDR3 DNA reads as TGTGCCAGCAGTCTTAGCGGGAGGAGTGAGACCCAGTACTTC. Protein product: CASSLSGRSETQYF.

V usage is TRBV5-5 and J usage is TRBJ1-4; possibly TRBD1 for D (5 bases). This CDR3 spans 14 amino acids. V was clipped by 4 bases and J by 7 bases, with 14 bases between them. The germline gives CDR1 SGHKS, CDR2 YYEKEE (reference sequence). The CDR3 sequence: CASSLSPGGEKLFF. The CDR3 region has the DNA TGTGCCAGCAGCCTGAGTCCCGGGGGTGAAAAACTGTTTTTT.

CDR3 DNA: TGTGCCAGCAGCTCCGGACAGGGTAATACCTACGAGCAGTACTTC. The encoded protein is CASSSGQGNTYEQYF. The chain joins TRBV7-9 to TRBJ2-7, with 8 bases aligning to TRBD1. CDR3 length: 15 residues. Germline V gene sequence: CDR1 SEHNR, CDR2 FQNEAQ (reference sequence). After removal of 4 bases from V and 2 bases from J, the junction contained 7 bases not matched to a gene.

The chain joins TRBV5-4 to TRBJ1-2; 7 positions agree with TRBD1. This CDR3 has 14 amino acids. Losses at the gene ends were 3 bases for V and 3 bases for J; bases not matched to a gene: 5. CDR1 SGHNT and CDR2 YYREEE come from the germline V gene (reference sequence). CDR3 sequence (DNA): TGTGCCAGCAGCTACCCCGGGACAGACTATGGCTACACCTTC. Its protein product is CASSYPGTDYGYTF.